At least ten counts were recorded for the clone carrying this TCR beta chain. The sample belongs to a study of glioma-infiltrating T cells. Amplification of TCR alpha and beta CDR3 regions from RNA used iRepertoire nested multiplex PCR. In TCRdb, the multiplex PCR reads were re-called with MiXCR into one record per CDR3 protein. The table lists over 100,000 distinct CDR3 sequences, about 25% of them singletons, with about 30% in the top ten. The material sequenced was glioma tissue, nonneoplastic brain tissue, or PBMCs (not recorded which). This TCR came from a human donor with low-grade glioma or glioblastoma, undergoing nonglioma brain surgery, or in good health (not recorded which).

DNA of the CDR3: TGCAGTGCTAGAGGGGGTGGGGGAGTGGGAACAGATACGCAGTATTTT. As protein: CSARGGGGVGTDTQYF. The chain has TRBV20-1 and TRBJ2-3; D may correspond to TRBD1 or TRBD2 (5 bases each). The germline gives CDR1 DFQATT, CDR2 SNEGSKA (reference sequence). The ends were cut back, 1 base at V and 3 bases at J, with 17 bases in the middle. The CDR3 is 16 residues long.